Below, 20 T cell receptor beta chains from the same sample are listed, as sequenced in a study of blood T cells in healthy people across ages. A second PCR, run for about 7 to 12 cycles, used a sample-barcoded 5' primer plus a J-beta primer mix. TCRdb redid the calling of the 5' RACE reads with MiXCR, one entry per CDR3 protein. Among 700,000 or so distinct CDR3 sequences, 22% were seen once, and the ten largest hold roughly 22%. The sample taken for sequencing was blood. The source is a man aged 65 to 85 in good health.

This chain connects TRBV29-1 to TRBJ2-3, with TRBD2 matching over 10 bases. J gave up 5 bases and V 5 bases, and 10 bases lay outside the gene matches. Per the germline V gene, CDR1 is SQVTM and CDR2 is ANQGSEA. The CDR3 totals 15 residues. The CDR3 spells CSVHLASGSRDTQYF. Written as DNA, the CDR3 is TGCAGCGTTCACTTAGCTAGCGGGAGTAGAGATACGCAGTATTTT.

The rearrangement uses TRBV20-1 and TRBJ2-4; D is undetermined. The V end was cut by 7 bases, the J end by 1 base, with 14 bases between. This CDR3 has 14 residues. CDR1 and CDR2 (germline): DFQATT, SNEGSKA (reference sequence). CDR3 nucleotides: TGCAGTGTTAGGGAAGGGCGGGCCAAAAACATTCAGTACTTC. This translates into CSVREGRAKNIQYF.

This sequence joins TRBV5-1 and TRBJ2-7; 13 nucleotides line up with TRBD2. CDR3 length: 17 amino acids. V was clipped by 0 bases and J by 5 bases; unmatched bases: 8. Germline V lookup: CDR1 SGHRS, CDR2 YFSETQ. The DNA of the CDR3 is TGCGCCAGCAGCTTGGCACTAGCGGGAGGGCCGGATAACGAGCAGTACGTC. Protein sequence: CASSLALAGGPDNEQYV.

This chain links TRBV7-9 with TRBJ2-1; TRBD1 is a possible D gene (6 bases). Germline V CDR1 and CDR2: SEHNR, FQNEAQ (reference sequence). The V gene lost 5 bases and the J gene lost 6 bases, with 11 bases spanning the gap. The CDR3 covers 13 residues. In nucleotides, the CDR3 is TGTGCCAGCAGCCCAGGACAGCCCAATGAGCAGTTCTTC. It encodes CASSPGQPNEQFF.

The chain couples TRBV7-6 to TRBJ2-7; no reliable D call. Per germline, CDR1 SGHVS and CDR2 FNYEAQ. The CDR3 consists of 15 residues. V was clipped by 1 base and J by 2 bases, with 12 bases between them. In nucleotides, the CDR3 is TGTGCCAGCAGCTTAGTCGCCGACGGTACCTACGAGCAGTACTTC. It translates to CASSLVADGTYEQYF.

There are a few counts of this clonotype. The CDR3 nucleotides read TGTGCCAGCAGTGAAGACAGGGGTTTCGCAGATACGCAGTATTTT. Translated: CASSEDRGFADTQYF. V gene TRBV2 combines with J gene TRBJ2-3, with TRBD1 matching 7 bases. The germline V gene encodes CDR1 SNHLY and CDR2 FYNNEI. After removal of 1 base from V and 4 bases from J, the junction contained 5 bases not matched to a gene. The CDR3 sequence is 15 residues long. Based on the CDR3 plus reference TRBV2 and TRBJ2-3, the full variable domain is EPEVTQTPSHQVTQMGQEVILRCVPISNHLYFYWYRQILGQKVEFLVSFYNNEISEKSEIFDDQFSVERPDGSNFTLKIRSTKLEDSAMYFCASSEDRGFADTQYFGPGTRLTVL.

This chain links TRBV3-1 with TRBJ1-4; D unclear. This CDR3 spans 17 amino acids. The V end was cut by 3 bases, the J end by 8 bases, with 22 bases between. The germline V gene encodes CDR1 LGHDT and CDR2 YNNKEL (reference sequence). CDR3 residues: CASSHDGHGKFEEKLFF. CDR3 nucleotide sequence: TGTGCCAGCAGCCACGACGGTCACGGAAAATTTGAGGAAAAACTGTTTTTT. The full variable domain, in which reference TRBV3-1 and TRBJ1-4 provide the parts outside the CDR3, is DTAVSQTPKYLVTQMGNDKSIKCEQNLGHDTMYWYKQDSKKFLKIMFSYNNKELIINETVPNRFSPKSPDKAHLNLHINSLELGDSAVYFCASSHDGHGKFEEKLFFGSGTQLSVL.

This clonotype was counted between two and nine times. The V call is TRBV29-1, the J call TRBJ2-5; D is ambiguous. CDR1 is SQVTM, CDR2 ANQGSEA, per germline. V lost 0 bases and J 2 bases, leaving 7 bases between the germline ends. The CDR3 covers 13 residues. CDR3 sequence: CSVEDGSQETQYF. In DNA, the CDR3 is TGCAGCGTTGAAGATGGCAGTCAAGAGACCCAGTACTTC.

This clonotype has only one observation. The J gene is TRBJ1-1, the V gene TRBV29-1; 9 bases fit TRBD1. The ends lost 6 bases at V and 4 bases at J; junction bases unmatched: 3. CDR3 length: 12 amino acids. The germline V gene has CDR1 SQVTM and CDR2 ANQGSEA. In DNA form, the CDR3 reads TGCAGCGTCAAGACAGGGGGCACTGAAGCTTTCTTT. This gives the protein CSVKTGGTEAFF.

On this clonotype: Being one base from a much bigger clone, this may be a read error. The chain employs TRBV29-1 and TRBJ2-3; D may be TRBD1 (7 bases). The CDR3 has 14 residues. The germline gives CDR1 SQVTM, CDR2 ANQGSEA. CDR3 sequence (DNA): TGCAGCGCGGGGGTGACAGGGAGTACAGATACGCGGTATTTT. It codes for CSAGVTGSTDTRYF.

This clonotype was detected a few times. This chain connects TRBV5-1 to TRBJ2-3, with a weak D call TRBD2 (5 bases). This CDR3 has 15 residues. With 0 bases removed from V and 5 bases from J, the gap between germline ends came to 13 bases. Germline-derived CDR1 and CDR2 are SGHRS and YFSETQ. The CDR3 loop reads CASSLASGEEDTQYF. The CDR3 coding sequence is TGCGCCAGCAGCTTGGCCTCCGGGGAAGAAGATACGCAGTATTTT. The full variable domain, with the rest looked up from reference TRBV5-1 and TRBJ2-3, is KAGVTQTPRYLIKTRGQQVTLSCSPISGHRSVSWYQQTPGQGLQFLFEYFSETQRNKGNFPGRFSGRQFSNSRSEMNVSTLELGDSALYLCASSLASGEEDTQYFGPGTRLTVL.

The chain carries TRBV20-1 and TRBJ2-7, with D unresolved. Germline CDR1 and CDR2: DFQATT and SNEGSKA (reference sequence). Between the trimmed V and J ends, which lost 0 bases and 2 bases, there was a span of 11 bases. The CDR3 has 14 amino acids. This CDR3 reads CSARDFLRPYEQYF. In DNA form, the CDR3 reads TGCAGTGCTAGAGACTTCCTACGGCCCTACGAGCAGTACTTC.

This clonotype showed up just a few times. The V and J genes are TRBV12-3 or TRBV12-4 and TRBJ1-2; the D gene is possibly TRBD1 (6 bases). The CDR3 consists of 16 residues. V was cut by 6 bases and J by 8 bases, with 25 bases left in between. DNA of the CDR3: TGTGCCAGCAGCCCCGTAGACCAAACAGGGATGAGCGGCTACACCTTC. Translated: CASSPVDQTGMSGYTF.

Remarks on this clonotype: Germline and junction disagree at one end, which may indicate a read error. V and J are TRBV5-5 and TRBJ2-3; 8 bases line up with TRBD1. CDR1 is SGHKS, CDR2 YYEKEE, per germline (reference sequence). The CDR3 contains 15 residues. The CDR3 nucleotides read TGTGCCATCAGCTCAGGGGGCGGCCTCACAGATACGCAGTGTTTT. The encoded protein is CAISSGGGLTDTQCF.

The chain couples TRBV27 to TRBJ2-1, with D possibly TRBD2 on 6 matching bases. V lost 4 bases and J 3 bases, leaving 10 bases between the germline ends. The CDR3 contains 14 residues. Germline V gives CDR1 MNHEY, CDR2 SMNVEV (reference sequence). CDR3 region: CASSYRGYYNEQFF. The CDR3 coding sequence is TGTGCCAGCAGTTACCGGGGGTACTACAATGAGCAGTTCTTC.

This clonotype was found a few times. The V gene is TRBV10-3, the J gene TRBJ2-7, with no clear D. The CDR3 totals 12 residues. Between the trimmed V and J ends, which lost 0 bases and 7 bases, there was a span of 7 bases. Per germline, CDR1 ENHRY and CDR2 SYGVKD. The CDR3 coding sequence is TGTGCCATCAGTGAGTCGTCTTTGGAGCAGTACGTC. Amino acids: CAISESSLEQYV.

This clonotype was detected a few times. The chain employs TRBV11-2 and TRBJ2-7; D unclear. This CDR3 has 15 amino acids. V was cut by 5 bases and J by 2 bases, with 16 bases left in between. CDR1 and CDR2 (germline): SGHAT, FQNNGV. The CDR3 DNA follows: TGTGCCAGCAGCCTTGACGGCAGCCTCACCTACGAGCAGTACTTC. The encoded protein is CASSLDGSLTYEQYF.

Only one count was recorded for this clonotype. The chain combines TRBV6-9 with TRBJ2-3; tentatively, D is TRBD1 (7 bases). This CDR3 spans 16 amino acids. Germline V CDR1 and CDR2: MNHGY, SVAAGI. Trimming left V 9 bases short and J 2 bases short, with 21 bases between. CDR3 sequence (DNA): TGTGCCAGTCACGCCAGGGGGGACCGAGACACAGATACGCAGTATTTT. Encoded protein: CASHARGDRDTDTQYF.

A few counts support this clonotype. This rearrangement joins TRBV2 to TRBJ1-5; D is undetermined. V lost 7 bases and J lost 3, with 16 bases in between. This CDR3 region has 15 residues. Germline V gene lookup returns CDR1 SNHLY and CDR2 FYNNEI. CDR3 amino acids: CASKAGGNPNQPQHF. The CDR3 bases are TGTGCCAGCAAGGCCGGCGGAAATCCCAATCAGCCCCAGCATTTT.

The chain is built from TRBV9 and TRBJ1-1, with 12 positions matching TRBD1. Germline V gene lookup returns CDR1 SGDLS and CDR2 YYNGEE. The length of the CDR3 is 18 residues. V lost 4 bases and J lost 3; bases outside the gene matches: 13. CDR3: CASSRATGTGGPDTEAFF. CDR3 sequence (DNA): TGTGCCAGCAGCCGGGCTACCGGGACAGGGGGCCCTGACACTGAAGCTTTCTTT.